Reported below is one T cell receptor beta chain. The target antigen is unknown. Expressed TCRB transcripts were sequenced because the entire RNA isolate underwent reverse transcription. Method: immunoSEQ multiplex PCR; TCRdb's copy keeps in-frame clones and lacks some. The table has 100,000 to 150,000 clones, roughly 10% seen once; the top ten hold around 0.7%. In germline, CDR1 is LGHNA, CDR2 YNFKEQ. The CDR3 is made up of 14 amino acids. V shed 1 base, J shed 3 bases, and the junction held 2 bases outside the gene matches. Central memory, naive, regulatory and stem cell-like memory CD4+ cells were sorted by CD45RO/CCR7/CD25/CD127/CD95/CD27. The source of the sample is a study of beta chain features in type 1 diabetes. Study-wide background: Sorted cells examined across all samples numbered 107,917,701.

Study-level findings and limits: The naive, central memory and Treg TCRB repertoires of patients appeared to be more similar to one another than those of healthy donors. Shortening that was moderate but significant affected the TCRB CDR3s of Type 1 diabetes patients in all four CD4+ subsets. Type 1 diabetes patients showed fewer insertions and more deletions at VDJ junctions.

The sequenced sample was central memory CD4+ T cells from blood. The receptor's source is a man aged 30 to 39 with type 1 diabetes. The V gene is TRBV4-2, the J gene TRBJ2-5, with 7 positions matching TRBD1. DNA of the CDR3: TGTGCCAGCAGCCAAGGCCAGGGGGAAGAGACCCAGTACTTC. The encoded protein is CASSQGQGEETQYF.